The next 25 T cell receptor beta chains were all read from a single sample in a study of identical twins. TCRdb passed the 5' RACE reads through MiXCR, listing each CDR3 protein once. The sample holds approximately 470,000 distinct CDR3 sequences; 12% to 15% are singletons and the top ten take about 0.52%. The same data also went into a second study, on yellow fever vaccine responses in identical twins.

The sequencing input was CD4+ T cells sorted from blood. These TCRs come from a woman aged 18 to 35 in good health.

This clonotype was seen ten or more times. The chain carries TRBV29-1 and TRBJ2-1; D possibly uses TRBD1 or TRBD2 (5 bases each). Germline CDR1 is SQVTM and CDR2 is ANQGSEA. The CDR3 is 14 amino acids. V was clipped by 6 bases and J by 7 bases, with 19 bases between them. This CDR3 reads CSVTNTGPRNEQFF. DNA for the CDR3: TGCAGCGTGACAAATACGGGACCAAGGAATGAGCAGTTCTTC.

This clonotype came up a few times. This chain uses TRBV20-1 with TRBJ2-2, with D maybe TRBD2 (6 bases). Looked up from germline, CDR1 is DFQATT and CDR2 is SNEGSKA (reference sequence). Deletions cut 0 bases from V and 2 bases from J, with 16 bases between. This CDR3 is built from 17 residues. CDR3 nucleotide sequence: TGCAGTGCTAGAGATTTCCGGGTAGCGGCCAACACCGGGGAGCTGTTTTTT. Its translation is CSARDFRVAANTGELFF.

This CDR3 is CASSLGLGVVMETQYF. The CDR3 DNA reads TGTGCCAGCAGCTTGGGTTTGGGGGTTGTTATGGAGACCCAGTACTTC. The chain links TRBV5-6 to TRBJ2-5; either TRBD1 or TRBD2 may supply D (5 bases each). V lost 0 bases to trimming and J lost 5 bases, with 17 bases between them. Germline assignment: CDR1 SGHDT and CDR2 YYEEEE. The length of the CDR3 is 16 residues.

The V gene is TRBV19, the J gene TRBJ1-1; D is ambiguous. The CDR3 is 14 residues long. V lost 3 bases and J 8 bases, leaving 16 bases between the germline ends. Germline-derived CDR1 and CDR2 are LNHDA and SQIVND (reference sequence). The CDR3 DNA follows: TGTGCCAGTAGTATGCTTGGTTGGACGTTAGAAGCTTTCTTT. Amino acids: CASSMLGWTLEAFF. The entire variable domain, with the rest obtained from reference TRBV19 and TRBJ1-1, is as follows: DGGITQSPKYLFRKEGQNVTLSCEQNLNHDAMYWYRQDPGQGLRLIYYSQIVNDFQKGDIAEGYSVSREKKESFPLTVTSAQKNPTAFYLCASSMLGWTLEAFFGQGTRLTVV.

This clonotype showed up just a few times. The rearrangement uses TRBV27 and TRBJ1-2; TRBD1 matches 7 bases. Germline V lookup: CDR1 MNHEY, CDR2 SMNVEV (reference sequence). The J segment lost 4 bases and the V segment lost 9 bases, leaving 8 bases of the junction unmatched. The CDR3 has 13 residues. The CDR3 sequence: CASKLQGTYGYTF. In DNA form, the CDR3 reads TGTGCCAGTAAGCTACAGGGGACCTATGGCTACACCTTC.

In its sample, this clonotype was seen a few times. This chain connects TRBV6-1 to TRBJ1-1, with D unclear. The V end was cut by 8 bases, the J end by 8 bases, with 15 bases between. CDR1 is MNHNS, CDR2 SASEGT, per germline. The CDR3 length is 12 residues. The CDR3 sequence is CASGKGLTEAFF. The CDR3 DNA follows: TGTGCCAGCGGTAAAGGGCTCACCGAAGCTTTCTTT.

The table lists this clonotype with many counts. V and J are TRBV7-2 and TRBJ2-3; 7 bases fit TRBD2. The J segment lost 0 bases and the V segment lost 2 bases, leaving 5 bases of the junction unmatched. This CDR3 is 16 amino acids long. Germline assignment: CDR1 SGHTA and CDR2 FQGNSA. This CDR3 is CASSLRLAASTDTQYF. CDR3 DNA: TGTGCCAGCAGCTTACGCCTAGCGGCTAGCACAGATACGCAGTATTTT.

This clonotype appeared a few times. The V gene is TRBV20-1, the J gene TRBJ1-1; a possible D gene is TRBD1 (5 bases). The CDR3 is 12 amino acids. V was clipped by 6 bases and J by 6 bases, with 14 bases between them. Germline loops: CDR1 DFQATT, CDR2 SNEGSKA (reference sequence). CDR3: CSARDGSSEAFF. The CDR3 DNA reads TGCAGTGCCCGGGACGGCTCCTCTGAAGCTTTCTTT.

This clonotype was counted a few times. V and J are TRBV12-3 or TRBV12-4 and TRBJ2-7, with D possibly being TRBD1 (6 bases). V shed 5 bases and J shed 1 base, with 12 bases lying between them. The CDR3 is made up of 14 amino acids. Written as DNA, the CDR3 is TGTGCCAGCAGTCGGGCAAGGGGGTCCTACGAGCAGTACTTC. The encoded protein is CASSRARGSYEQYF.

The rearrangement links TRBV27 to TRBJ2-7, with 14 nucleotides matching TRBD2. Germline V gives CDR1 MNHEY, CDR2 SMNVEV (reference sequence). This CDR3 contains 17 residues. The junction had 13 bases not matched to a gene; V was cut back by 5 bases and J by 7 bases. The CDR3 loop reads CASSKTSGRAGGEEQYF. The CDR3 DNA reads as TGTGCCAGCAGTAAGACTAGCGGGAGGGCCGGGGGAGAAGAGCAGTACTTC.

V gene TRBV7-9 combines with J gene TRBJ2-1; D not certain. V lost 1 base, J lost 4 bases, and 17 bases lay in between. This CDR3 is 17 amino acids long. The germline V gene encodes CDR1 SEHNR and CDR2 FQNEAQ (reference sequence). The CDR3 DNA reads as TGTGCCAGCAGCTTAGAAATAGGGAATGAGGAGTACAATGAGCAGTTCTTC. Protein product: CASSLEIGNEEYNEQFF.

The chain is built from TRBV12-5 and TRBJ2-2; 7 bases are shared with TRBD1. Germline V CDR1 and CDR2: LGHNT, FRNRAP. V trimming: 0 bases; J trimming: 1 base; junction bases outside the gene matches: 14. The CDR3 extends over 20 amino acids. The CDR3 here is CASGLVLRDSQGGNTGELFF. The CDR3 nucleotides are TGTGCTAGTGGTTTGGTACTCCGGGACAGTCAAGGGGGGAACACCGGGGAGCTGTTTTTT.

The chain links TRBV10-3 to TRBJ2-5; 9 positions match TRBD1. V gave up 4 bases and J gave up 3 bases; unmatched junction bases: 9. The CDR3 extends over 16 amino acids. Germline assignment: CDR1 ENHRY and CDR2 SYGVKD. The CDR3 is CAISVSPGQGKETQYF. The CDR3 coding sequence is TGTGCCATCAGTGTGTCCCCGGGACAGGGCAAAGAGACCCAGTACTTC.

This clonotype has a count of ten or more. The rearrangement uses TRBV4-2 and TRBJ2-5, with D uncertain. Deletions cut 4 bases from V and 1 base from J, with 10 bases between. The CDR3 totals 14 residues. In germline, CDR1 is LGHNA, CDR2 YNFKEQ. This CDR3 is CASSRADTQETQYF. The CDR3 DNA follows: TGTGCCAGCAGCCGGGCAGATACCCAAGAGACCCAGTACTTC.

This chain connects TRBV7-2 to TRBJ2-1; a possible D gene is TRBD2 (8 bases). With 1 base removed from V and 11 bases from J, the gap between germline ends came to 18 bases. This CDR3 comprises 15 residues. Looked up from germline, CDR1 is SGHTA and CDR2 is FQGNSA. The CDR3 DNA is TGTGCCAGCAGCTTAGTTAGGGGGCTTAGCGGGAAGCAGTTCTTC. Translated, it gives CASSLVRGLSGKQFF.

This clonotype was found a few times. The chain is built from TRBV5-6 and TRBJ2-5, with D possibly TRBD1 on 6 matching bases. CDR1 is SGHDT and CDR2 is YYEEEE in the germline V gene. Trimming stripped 6 bases from V and 4 bases from J, with 16 bases between. CDR3 size: 14 residues. The CDR3 bases are TGTGCCAGCATTCCGTGGGGGCCGGGAGAGACCCAGTACTTC. Translating it yields CASIPWGPGETQYF.

This clonotype was detected a few times. This chain links TRBV2 with TRBJ1-6; 9 positions agree with TRBD1. Germline V gene lookup returns CDR1 SNHLY and CDR2 FYNNEI. CDR3 size: 13 residues. The trim removed 8 bases at V and 8 bases at J, leaving 4 bases unmatched. In DNA form, the CDR3 reads TGTGCCAGCGGGGACAGGGTGGATTCACCCCTCCACTTT. Translating gives CASGDRVDSPLHF. Full variable domain (remainder filled in from reference TRBV2 and TRBJ1-6): EPEVTQTPSHQVTQMGQEVILRCVPISNHLYFYWYRQILGQKVEFLVSFYNNEISEKSEIFDDQFSVERPDGSNFTLKIRSTKLEDSAMYFCASGDRVDSPLHFGNGTRLTVT.

The V gene is TRBV7-8, the J gene TRBJ2-5; 7 bases match TRBD1. The J segment lost 2 bases and the V segment lost 5 bases, leaving 8 bases of the junction unmatched. The V gene's germline CDR1 is SGHVS and CDR2 FQNEAQ. CDR3 length: 15 residues. The CDR3 bases are TGTGCCAGCAGCCCCGGGACAGCAAGACAAGAGACCCAGTACTTC. As protein: CASSPGTARQETQYF.

A few counts support this clonotype. The gene calls are TRBV14 and TRBJ2-7; D is uncertain. The CDR3 loop spans 12 amino acids. Germline values: CDR1 SGHDN, CDR2 FVKESK. V lost 4 bases, J lost 4 bases, and 8 bases lay in between. The CDR3 sequence: CASSRSRYEQYF. CDR3 DNA: TGTGCCAGCAGCCGAAGCAGGTACGAGCAGTACTTC.

The genes are TRBV5-1 and TRBJ2-2, with 11 bases identical to TRBD1. The germline V gene has CDR1 SGHRS and CDR2 YFSETQ. The junction had 13 bases not matched to a gene; V was cut back by 7 bases and J by 5 bases. The CDR3 sequence is 17 residues long. CDR3 coding DNA: TGCGCCAGCTCCTACACCCCCGGGACAGGGGGGACCGGGGAGCTGTTTTTT. It codes for CASSYTPGTGGTGELFF.

Concerning this clonotype itself: A much larger clone differs by one base, so this may be a read error. The V call is TRBV29-1, the J call TRBJ2-5; 9 bases match TRBD1. This CDR3 has 15 amino acids. Germline values: CDR1 SQVTM, CDR2 ANQGSEA. The CDR3 DNA reads TGCAGCGTTGAAGGGGGACAGGGTGGCCAAGAGACCCACTACTTC. Residues: CSVEGGQGGQETHYF. Drawing the rest from reference TRBV29-1 and TRBJ2-5, the complete variable domain is SAVISQKPSRDICQRGTSLTIQCQVDSQVTMMFWYRQQPGQSLTLIATANQGSEATYESGFVIDKFPISRPNLTFSTLTVSNMSPEDSSIYLCSVEGGQGGQETHYFGPGTRLLVL.

The chain joins TRBV28 to TRBJ2-7; D call uncertain. Trimming took off 2 bases at V and 6 bases at J, with 11 bases between the two ends. The CDR3 runs 13 residues. Germline lookup yields CDR1 MDHEN and CDR2 SYDVKM. The CDR3 coding sequence is TGTGCCAGCAGTTTAGCCTCCCCCGGCGAGCAGTACTTC. Its protein product is CASSLASPGEQYF.

The chain uses TRBV9 and TRBJ2-1, with 9 bases aligning to TRBD2. CDR1 is SGDLS, CDR2 YYNGEE, per germline. The CDR3 runs 15 residues. With V trimmed by 2 bases and J by 7 bases, 7 bases remained unmatched. CDR3 sequence: CASSVGGGDGNEQFF. The CDR3 DNA sequence: TGTGCCAGCAGCGTTGGCGGGGGGGATGGGAATGAGCAGTTCTTC. The complete variable domain, with remaining parts taken from reference TRBV9 and TRBJ2-1, reads DSGVTQTPKHLITATGQRVTLRCSPRSGDLSVYWYQQSLDQGLQFLIQYYNGEERAKGNILERFSAQQFPDLHSELNLSSLELGDSALYFCASSVGGGDGNEQFFGPGTRLTVL.

V is TRBV18 and J is TRBJ2-1; TRBD2 matches 13 bases. Per germline, CDR1 KGHSH and CDR2 LQKENI. J lost 6 bases, V lost 4 bases, and 9 bases had no gene match. The CDR3 length is 17 residues. This chain's CDR3 is CASSLRTSGSALNEQFF. CDR3 nucleotide sequence: TGTGCCAGCTCACTACGGACTAGCGGGAGCGCCCTCAATGAGCAGTTCTTC.

In DNA form, the CDR3 reads TGTGCCAGCAGCTCACGCCGGGACAGCATCTACGAGCAGTACTTC. It encodes CASSSRRDSIYEQYF. This sequence joins TRBV5-4 and TRBJ2-7, with TRBD1 identical over 7 bases. Unmatched junction bases numbered 9, after V lost 3 bases and J lost 3 bases. Germline V CDR1 and CDR2: SGHNT, YYREEE (reference sequence). The CDR3 runs 15 residues.